The rows below give T cell receptor beta chains drawn from one sample of a study of CD8+ T cells in alopecia areata. TCRdb's table, derived via immunoSEQ multiplex PCR, lists solely in-frame clones and lacks some. The data contain about 200,000 clones, over 55% of them singletons. The input for sequencing was CD4+ T cells sorted from blood, taken at week 24, from a patient treated with tofacitinib. Receptors originate from a human donor with alopecia areata. The CDR3 runs from the conserved cysteine through the conserved F or W. A D gene is named only where the DNA matches it firmly. Only some rows state a clone size, as once, few, many or a class for expanded clones.

CDR3 | DNA | J | D | V | size
CASSPQQTNSVLTF | TGTGCCAGCTCACCGCAACAGACTAACTCCGTCCTGACTTTC | TRBJ2-6 | - | TRBV18 | once
CASRTDRLAKNIQYF | TGTGCCAGCAGAACGGACAGGCTAGCCAAAAACATTCAGTACTTC | TRBJ2-4 | TRBD1 | TRBV2 | -
CSVEVLEGAEAFF | TGCAGCGTTGAAGTCCTGGAGGGAGCTGAAGCTTTCTTT | TRBJ1-1 | - | TRBV29-1 | -
CASSLGAEYGYTF | TGTGCCAGCAGCTTAGGTGCAGAATATGGCTACACCTTC | TRBJ1-2 | - | TRBV5-4 | -
CATSPGAGGTEQTEAFF | TGTGCCACCAGCCCCGGTGCTGGCGGGACTGAGCAAACTGAAGCTTTCTTT | TRBJ1-1 | - | TRBV15 | -
CSVAWGGNYGYTF | TGCAGCGTCGCTTGGGGGGGGAACTATGGCTACACCTTC | TRBJ1-2 | - | TRBV29-1 | -
CASSKRGDINLRLASGYTF | TGTGCCAGTAGTAAGCGGGGGGACATAAACCTCCGACTGGCTAGTGGCTACACCTTC | TRBJ1-2 | - | TRBV19 | -
CASSSDSGELFF | TGTGCCAGCAGCAGCGATTCCGGGGAGCTGTTTTTT | TRBJ2-2 | - | TRBV7-9 | -
CSVAGTGARSGYTF | TGCAGCGTTGCCGGGACCGGAGCTAGGTCAGGCTACACCTTC | TRBJ1-2 | - | TRBV29-1 | -
CAWSVNRNTEAFF | TGTGCCTGGAGTGTAAACAGGAACACTGAAGCTTTCTTT | TRBJ1-1 | - | TRBV30 | once
CSVETGSMSSYNEQFF | TGCAGCGTTGAAACAGGATCCATGAGCTCCTACAATGAGCAGTTCTTC | TRBJ2-1 | - | TRBV29-1 | -
CASSALGGVAFNEQFF | TGTGCCAGCAGCGCACTAGGGGGAGTGGCGTTCAATGAGCAGTTCTTC | TRBJ2-1 | - | TRBV9 | few
CASSEVDKEKLFF | TGTGCCAGCAGTGAAGTGGATAAGGAAAAACTGTTTTTT | TRBJ1-4 | - | TRBV25-1 | -
CSVVLGPGGGELFF | TGCAGCGTTGTTTTGGGGCCCGGGGGCGGGGAGCTGTTTTTT | TRBJ2-2 | - | TRBV29-1 | -
CASSLVARTGGAQISQYF | TGTGCCAGCAGCTTAGTTGCCAGGACAGGGGGCGCACAGATATCTCAGTATTTT | TRBJ2-3 | TRBD1 | TRBV7-2 | few
CASSPNEQFF | TGCGCCAGCAGTCCCAATGAGCAGTTCTTC | TRBJ2-1 | - | TRBV23-1 | few
CSVEGVAGGFNEQYF | TGCAGCGTTGAAGGGGTAGCGGGGGGGTTCAACGAGCAGTACTTC | TRBJ2-7 | TRBD2 | TRBV29-1 | -
CASSLGQGDEKLFF | TGTGCCAGCAGCCTAGGACAGGGCGATGAAAAACTGTTTTTT | TRBJ1-4 | TRBD1 | TRBV7-2 | few
CASQDASSYEQYF | TGTGCCAGCCAGGACGCGAGCTCCTACGAGCAGTACTTC | TRBJ2-7 | - | TRBV25-1 | -
CAWSLILGQGRYGYTF | TGTGCCTGGAGCTTAATCCTCGGACAGGGGAGATATGGCTACACCTTC | TRBJ1-2 | TRBD1 | TRBV30 | -
CASSTDGSSYNEQFF | TGTGCCAGCAGTACCGACGGAAGCTCCTACAATGAGCAGTTCTTC | TRBJ2-1 | - | TRBV6-5 | -
CACGDTNQPQHF | TGTGCCTGTGGGGACACTAATCAGCCCCAGCATTTT | TRBJ1-5 | - | TRBV30 | -
CASSLKRVTGELFF | TGTGCCAGCAGCTTAAAGCGGGTCACCGGGGAGCTGTTTTTT | TRBJ2-2 | - | TRBV11-2 | few
CASSPDPRSIQYF | TGTGCCAGCAGCCCAGACCCACGAAGCATTCAGTACTTC | TRBJ2-4 | - | TRBV14 | few
CASSVDLRGPEAFF | TGTGCCAGCAGCGTAGATCTGAGGGGTCCTGAAGCTTTCTTT | TRBJ1-1 | - | TRBV9 | few
CASSARQGRNSPLHF | TGTGCCAGCAGCGCCAGACAGGGAAGGAATTCACCCCTCCACTTT | TRBJ1-6 | TRBD1 | TRBV7-2 | -
CAWRGRQGPSPGTF | TGTGCCTGGAGGGGCCGACAGGGGCCGTCTCCCGGCACCTTC | TRBJ1-2 | TRBD1 | TRBV30 | -
CASSQDRELYTGELFF | TGCGCCAGCAGCCAAGACAGGGAACTTTACACCGGGGAGCTGTTTTTT | TRBJ2-2 | - | TRBV4-3 | few
CASGQGTSSGANVLTF | TGTGCCAGCGGGCAGGGGACTTCCTCTGGGGCCAACGTCCTGACTTTC | TRBJ2-6 | - | TRBV14 | -
CAWRRQGVAYEQYF | TGTGCCTGGAGGAGACAGGGGGTGGCCTACGAGCAGTACTTC | TRBJ2-7 | TRBD1 | TRBV30 | -
CASSFEVRAFF | TGTGCCAGCAGTTTCGAGGTTCGGGCTTTCTTT | TRBJ1-1 | - | TRBV28 | few
CASSPGQHNTEAFF | TGCGCCAGCAGTCCGGGACAGCACAACACTGAAGCTTTCTTT | TRBJ1-1 | TRBD1 | TRBV10-2 | -
CASSAPAGGHTNTGELFF | TGTGCCAGCAGCGCGCCAGCGGGGGGCCACACGAACACCGGGGAGCTGTTTTTT | TRBJ2-2 | TRBD2 | TRBV9 | -
CSVERAWGSGYTF | TGCAGCGTTGAACGGGCTTGGGGTAGTGGCTACACCTTC | TRBJ1-2 | - | TRBV29-1 | -
CASSLGGSGGELFF | TGTGCCAGCAGCTTAGGGGGTTCCGGCGGGGAGCTGTTTTTT | TRBJ2-2 | - | TRBV7-3 | -
CSVEGATRGFYGYTF | TGCAGCGTTGAAGGTGCGACACGGGGATTCTATGGCTACACCTTC | TRBJ1-2 | - | TRBV29-1 | -
CASSPLGGGDTDTQYF | TGTGCCAGCTCACCTCTCGGCGGGGGGGACACAGATACGCAGTATTTT | TRBJ2-3 | TRBD2 | TRBV18 | -
CASSFGLDNEQFF | TGTGCCAGCAGCTTCGGACTCGACAATGAGCAGTTCTTC | TRBJ2-1 | - | TRBV11-2 | -
CSVLPTGVPGAFF | TGCAGCGTCCTCCCGACAGGGGTCCCAGGAGCTTTCTTT | TRBJ1-1 | TRBD1 | TRBV29-1 | -
CSVAQGADQPQHF | TGCAGCGTCGCACAGGGGGCCGATCAGCCCCAGCATTTT | TRBJ1-5 | TRBD1 | TRBV29-1 | -
CASSGTVEKLFF | TGTGCCAGCAGTGGGACAGTGGAGAAACTGTTTTTT | TRBJ1-4 | - | TRBV2 | -
CASTSGANVLTF | TGTGCCAGCACGAGTGGGGCCAACGTCCTGACTTTC | TRBJ2-6 | - | TRBV9 | -
CSVTRFMNTEAFF | TGCAGCGTCACCAGATTTATGAACACTGAAGCTTTCTTT | TRBJ1-1 | - | TRBV29-1 | few